One and the same sample provided the 23 T cell receptor beta chains below, sequenced in a study of blood T cell repertoires in COVID-19. Sequencing used immunoSEQ multiplex PCR; TCRdb keeps in-frame clones, though not all of them. The table shows a few hundred thousand clones, with 80% to 90% occurring only once. Sequencing was done on a sample of PBMCs or T cells enriched from blood (not recorded which). Receptors were obtained from a woman aged 35 to 49 with acute COVID-19.

The chain combines TRBV28 with TRBJ1-5; tentatively, D is TRBD1 (5 bases). This CDR3 has 16 amino acids. Germline CDR1 reads MDHEN; CDR2 reads SYDVKM. Trimming took 5 bases from V and 4 from J, leaving 18 bases between them. CDR3 in DNA: TGTGCCAGCAGTCCGGCCGGGCAATCAGGGAATCAGCCCCAGCATTTT. It encodes CASSPAGQSGNQPQHF. The full variable domain, completed using reference TRBV28 and TRBJ1-5, is DVKVTQSSRYLVKRTGEKVFLECVQDMDHENMFWYRQDPGLGLRLIYFSYDVKMKEKGDIPEGYSVSREKKERFSLILESASTNQTSMYLCASSPAGQSGNQPQHFGDGTRLSIL.

J is TRBJ1-5 and V is TRBV9; 7 bases map to TRBD1. The ends lost 6 bases at V and 2 bases at J; junction bases unmatched: 8. The CDR3 length is 15 residues. Germline V gives CDR1 SGDLS, CDR2 YYNGEE. The CDR3 region is CASIPTGMGNQPQHF. The CDR3, as DNA: TGTGCCAGCATCCCGACAGGGATGGGCAATCAGCCCCAGCATTTT.

The chain uses TRBV13 and TRBJ2-2, with 7 positions matching TRBD1. V shed 6 bases and J 7 bases; nucleotides not matched to a gene: 14. Germline V gene data show CDR1 as PRHDT and CDR2 as FYEKMQ (reference sequence). The CDR3 is 16 amino acids. CDR3 sequence reads: CASRSLNDRAGGELFF. The CDR3 DNA reads TGTGCCAGCAGGTCCCTTAACGACAGGGCGGGCGGGGAGCTGTTTTTT.

This clone was found a few times. V gene TRBV11-2 combines with J gene TRBJ2-7; a possible D gene is TRBD1 (5 bases). This CDR3 has 15 residues. V was cut by 5 bases and J by 3 bases, with 17 bases left in between. CDR1 is SGHAT, CDR2 FQNNGV, per germline. The CDR3 bases are TGTGCCAGCAGCCCCGGGTCCTCAAGGGGCTACGAGCAGTACTTC. It encodes CASSPGSSRGYEQYF.

The V and J genes are TRBV28 and TRBJ1-5; 7 bases line up with TRBD1. This CDR3 comprises 13 residues. The germline V gene has CDR1 MDHEN and CDR2 SYDVKM. Unmatched junction bases numbered 6, after V lost 11 bases and J lost 2 bases. As DNA, the CDR3 is TGTGCCGCGGGTGGACAGGGCAATCAGCCCCAGCATTTT. Its translation: CAAGGQGNQPQHF.

In its sample, this clone was seen once. The chain couples TRBV7-9 to TRBJ2-3; TRBD1 agrees at 9 bases. The germline gives CDR1 SEHNR, CDR2 FQNEAQ (reference sequence). This CDR3 region has 15 residues. V was clipped by 3 bases and J by 2 bases; unmatched bases: 3. In DNA form, the CDR3 reads TGTGCCAGCAGCTTCGGACAGGGGTACACAGATACGCAGTATTTT. It specifies CASSFGQGYTDTQYF.

The chain carries TRBV30 and TRBJ1-1; D is unclear. Trimming pared 0 bases from V and 8 bases from J, leaving 7 bases between. Per germline, CDR1 GTSNPN and CDR2 SVGIG (reference sequence). This CDR3 region has 11 residues. CDR3 sequence: CAWSVRVEAFF. The DNA for the CDR3 is TGTGCCTGGAGTGTACGGGTAGAAGCTTTCTTT.

V gene TRBV7-2 combines with J gene TRBJ1-6; 7 bases align to TRBD1. Trimming at V came to 5 bases and at J to 6 bases, leaving 7 bases not matched to a gene. Germline V gives CDR1 SGHTA, CDR2 FQGNSA. This CDR3 has 15 amino acids. CDR3 region: CASSPPTGFNSPLHF. CDR3 bases: TGTGCCAGCAGCCCCCCGACAGGGTTTAATTCACCCCTCCACTTT.

The rearrangement uses TRBV28 and TRBJ2-1; D is ambiguous. V was shortened by 8 bases and J by 0 bases, with 14 bases between the two germline ends. Germline V gives CDR1 MDHEN, CDR2 SYDVKM. CDR3 length equals 15 residues. The CDR3 DNA is TGTGCCAGCCGCCCTATTTTGAGCTCCTACAATGAGCAGTTCTTC. As protein: CASRPILSSYNEQFF.

For this clone: Other DNA sequences in the same sample also yield this CDR3. The chain has TRBV19 and TRBJ2-3; D remains unclear. The CDR3 length is 11 residues. The germline V and J ends were trimmed by 3 bases and 6 bases, with 4 bases remaining between them. In germline, CDR1 is LNHDA, CDR2 SQIVND (reference sequence). CDR3 residues: CASSISDTQYF. DNA of the CDR3: TGTGCCAGTAGTATTTCTGATACGCAGTATTTT.

The chain has TRBV28 and TRBJ2-2; D is unclear. V was clipped by 3 bases and J by 4 bases, with 9 bases between them. The CDR3 extends over 14 amino acids. Per the germline V gene, CDR1 is MDHEN and CDR2 is SYDVKM. This chain's CDR3 is CASSLRPSTGELFF. Here the CDR3 DNA reads TGTGCCAGCAGTTTGAGGCCAAGCACCGGGGAGCTGTTTTTT.

V usage is TRBV6-5 and J usage is TRBJ1-2; TRBD1 matches 10 bases. Germline V gives CDR1 MNHEY, CDR2 SVGAGI. Trimming at V came to 5 bases and at J to 7 bases, leaving 4 bases not matched to a gene. This CDR3 has 13 amino acids. The chain's CDR3 is CASSQTGGGGYTF. In DNA, the CDR3 is TGTGCCAGCAGTCAGACAGGGGGCGGTGGCTACACCTTC.

This chain connects TRBV7-3 to TRBJ2-1; no firm D call. The germline gives CDR1 SGHTA, CDR2 FQGTGA. The ends were cut back, 8 bases at V and 0 bases at J, with 14 bases in the middle. CDR3 size: 15 residues. In nucleotides, the CDR3 is TGTGCCAGCTCAACGAGCGCGAGCTCCTACAATGAGCAGTTCTTC. Its protein is CASSTSASSYNEQFF.

J is TRBJ2-5 and V is TRBV3-1 (or the pseudogene TRBV3-2); TRBD2 matches 8 bases. The trim removed 4 bases at V and 1 base at J, leaving 11 bases unmatched. The CDR3 length is 17 residues. Per germline, CDR1 LGHDT and CDR2 YNNKEL (reference sequence). This CDR3 is CASSLSTLREAQETQYF. CDR3 DNA sequence: TGTGCCAGCAGCCTTTCAACCCTGCGGGAGGCCCAAGAGACCCAGTACTTC.

The V and J genes are TRBV18 and TRBJ2-1; 12 positions agree with TRBD2. CDR3 length equals 15 residues. The junction had 6 bases not matched to a gene; V was cut back by 3 bases and J by 9 bases. Germline CDR1 reads KGHSH; CDR2 reads LQKENI. CDR3 region: CASSPVLAGGSEQFF. CDR3 nucleotides: TGTGCCAGCTCACCGGTCCTAGCGGGAGGGAGTGAGCAGTTCTTC.

The chain recombines TRBV5-1 with TRBJ2-4; 7 bases match TRBD2. The junction had 4 bases not matched to a gene; V was cut back by 4 bases and J by 3 bases. Looked up from germline, CDR1 is SGHRS and CDR2 is YFSETQ. CDR3 size: 14 residues. In nucleotides, the CDR3 is TGCGCCAGCAGCCTCCTAGCGGACAAAAACATTCAGTACTTC. Encoded protein: CASSLLADKNIQYF.

The rearrangement joins TRBV9 to TRBJ2-1; 11 bases are a match to TRBD2. This CDR3 contains 16 residues. Unmatched junction bases numbered 10, after V lost 4 bases and J lost 7 bases. Germline V lookup: CDR1 SGDLS, CDR2 YYNGEE. The CDR3 DNA reads as TGTGCCAGCAGCTTTCAACCGGGACTAGCGGTTAATGAGCAGTTCTTC. It translates to CASSFQPGLAVNEQFF. The whole variable domain, remainder taken from reference TRBV9 and TRBJ2-1, is DSGVTQTPKHLITATGQRVTLRCSPRSGDLSVYWYQQSLDQGLQFLIQYYNGEERAKGNILERFSAQQFPDLHSELNLSSLELGDSALYFCASSFQPGLAVNEQFFGPGTRLTVL.

V usage is TRBV28 and J usage is TRBJ1-2, with 7 bases that match TRBD1. Germline values: CDR1 MDHEN, CDR2 SYDVKM. This CDR3 is built from 15 residues. Trimming at V came to 1 base and at J to 3 bases, leaving 5 bases not matched to a gene. The CDR3 loop reads CASSLSGGLDYGYTF. CDR3 nucleotide sequence: TGTGCCAGCAGTTTATCAGGGGGACTTGACTATGGCTACACCTTC.

J is TRBJ2-1 and V is TRBV6-5; the match to TRBD2 covers 7 bases. V gave up 7 bases and J gave up 0 bases; unmatched junction bases: 3. Germline CDR1 MNHEY, CDR2 SVGAGI. CDR3 length: 14 amino acids. CDR3 protein: CASKRDASYNEQFF. Written as DNA, the CDR3 is TGTGCCAGCAAGCGGGACGCCTCCTACAATGAGCAGTTCTTC.

The gene calls are TRBV7-2 and TRBJ1-5; TRBD1 matches at 7 bases. After removal of 4 bases from V and 5 bases from J, the junction contained 11 bases not matched to a gene. In germline, CDR1 is SGHTA, CDR2 FQGNSA. The length of the CDR3 is 16 residues. The CDR3 DNA reads TGTGCCAGCAGCTCGTCCGGGACAGAGAAGTATCAGCCCCAGCATTTT. It encodes CASSSSGTEKYQPQHF.

This sequence joins TRBV19 and TRBJ2-3, with a weak D call TRBD2 (5 bases). Trimming left V 5 bases short and J 2 bases short, with 8 bases between. Per germline, CDR1 LNHDA and CDR2 SQIVND (reference sequence). This CDR3 has 13 amino acids. The CDR3 protein is CASSLAITDTQYF. The CDR3 region has the DNA TGTGCCAGTAGTCTAGCCATCACAGATACGCAGTATTTT.

The chain joins TRBV29-1 to TRBJ1-2; D unresolved. Trimming shortened V by 1 base and J by 4 bases, and 7 bases separated the two germline ends. The CDR3 runs to 12 residues. Germline V gene data show CDR1 as SQVTM and CDR2 as ANQGSEA. This CDR3 reads CSVEGPSYGYTF. In nucleotides, the CDR3 is TGCAGCGTTGAAGGGCCATCCTATGGCTACACCTTC.

This clone was counted once. The chain links TRBV5-1 to TRBJ2-5; TRBD2 might be the D (6 bases). The V and J ends lost 4 bases and 2 bases respectively, with 21 bases between them. CDR1 and CDR2 (germline): SGHRS, YFSETQ. The length of the CDR3 is 17 residues. The CDR3 DNA reads as TGCGCCAGCAGCCCCTCGCGTCGGGACTCCCGGCAAGAGACCCAGTACTTC. Protein: CASSPSRRDSRQETQYF.